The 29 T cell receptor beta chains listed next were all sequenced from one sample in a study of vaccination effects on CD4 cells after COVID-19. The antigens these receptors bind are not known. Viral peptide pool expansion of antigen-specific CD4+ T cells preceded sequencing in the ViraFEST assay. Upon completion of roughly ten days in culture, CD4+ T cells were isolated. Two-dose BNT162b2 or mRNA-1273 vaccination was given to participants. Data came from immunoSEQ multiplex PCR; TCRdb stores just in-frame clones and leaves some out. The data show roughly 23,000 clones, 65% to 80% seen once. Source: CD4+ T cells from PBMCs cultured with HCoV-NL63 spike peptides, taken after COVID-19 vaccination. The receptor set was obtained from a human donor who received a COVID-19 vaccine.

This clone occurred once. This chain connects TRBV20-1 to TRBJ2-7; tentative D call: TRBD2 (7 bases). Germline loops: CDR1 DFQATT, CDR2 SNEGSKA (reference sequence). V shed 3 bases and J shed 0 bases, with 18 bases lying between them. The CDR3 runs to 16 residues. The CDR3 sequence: CSASPWGGALSYEQYF. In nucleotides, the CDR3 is TGCAGTGCTAGTCCTTGGGGGGGGGCCCTCTCCTACGAGCAGTACTTC.

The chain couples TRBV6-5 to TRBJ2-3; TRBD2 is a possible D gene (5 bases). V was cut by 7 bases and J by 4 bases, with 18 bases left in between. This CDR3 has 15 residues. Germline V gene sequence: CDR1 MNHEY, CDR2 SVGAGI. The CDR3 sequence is CASKEGPHDADTQYF. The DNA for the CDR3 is TGTGCCAGCAAAGAGGGTCCGCACGATGCAGATACGCAGTATTTT.

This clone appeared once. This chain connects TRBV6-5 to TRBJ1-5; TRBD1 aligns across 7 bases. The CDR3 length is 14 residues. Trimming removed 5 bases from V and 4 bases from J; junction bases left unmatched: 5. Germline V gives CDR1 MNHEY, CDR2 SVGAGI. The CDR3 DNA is TGTGCCAGCAGTAAATCAGGGGGAAATCAGCCCCAGCATTTT. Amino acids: CASSKSGGNQPQHF.

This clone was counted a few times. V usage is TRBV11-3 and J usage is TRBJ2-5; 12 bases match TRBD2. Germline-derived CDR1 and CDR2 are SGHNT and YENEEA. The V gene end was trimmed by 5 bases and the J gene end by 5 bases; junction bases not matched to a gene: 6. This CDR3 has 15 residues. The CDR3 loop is CASSPSSGGGETQYF. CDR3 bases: TGTGCCAGCAGCCCATCTAGCGGGGGGGGTGAGACCCAGTACTTC.

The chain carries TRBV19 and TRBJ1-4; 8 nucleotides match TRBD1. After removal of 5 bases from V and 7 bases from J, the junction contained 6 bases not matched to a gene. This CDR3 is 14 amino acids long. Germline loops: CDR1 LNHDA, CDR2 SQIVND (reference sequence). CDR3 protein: CASSLPGQAEKLFF. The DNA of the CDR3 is TGTGCCAGTAGTCTTCCGGGACAGGCTGAAAAACTGTTTTTT. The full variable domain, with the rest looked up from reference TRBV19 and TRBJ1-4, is DGGITQSPKYLFRKEGQNVTLSCEQNLNHDAMYWYRQDPGQGLRLIYYSQIVNDFQKGDIAEGYSVSREKKESFPLTVTSAQKNPTAFYLCASSLPGQAEKLFFGSGTQLSVL.

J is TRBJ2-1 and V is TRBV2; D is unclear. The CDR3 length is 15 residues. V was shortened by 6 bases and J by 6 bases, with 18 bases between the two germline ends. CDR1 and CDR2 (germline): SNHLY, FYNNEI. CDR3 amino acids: CASRRTSLESNEQFF. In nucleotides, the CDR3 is TGTGCCAGCAGACGGACCAGCCTCGAGTCCAATGAGCAGTTCTTC.

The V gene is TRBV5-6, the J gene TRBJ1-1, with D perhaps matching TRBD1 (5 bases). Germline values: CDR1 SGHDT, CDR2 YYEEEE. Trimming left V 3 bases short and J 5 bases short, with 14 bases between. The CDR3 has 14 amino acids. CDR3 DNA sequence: TGTGCCAGCAGCTACCCCCGGGGGGGGACTGAAGCTTTCTTT. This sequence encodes CASSYPRGGTEAFF.

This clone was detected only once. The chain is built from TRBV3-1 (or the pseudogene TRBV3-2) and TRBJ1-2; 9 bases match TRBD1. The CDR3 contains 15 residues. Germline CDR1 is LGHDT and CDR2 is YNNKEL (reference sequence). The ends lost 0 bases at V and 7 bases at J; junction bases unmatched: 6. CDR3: CASSQDPRQGVGYTF. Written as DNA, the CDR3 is TGTGCCAGCAGCCAAGATCCCCGACAGGGGGTTGGCTACACCTTC.

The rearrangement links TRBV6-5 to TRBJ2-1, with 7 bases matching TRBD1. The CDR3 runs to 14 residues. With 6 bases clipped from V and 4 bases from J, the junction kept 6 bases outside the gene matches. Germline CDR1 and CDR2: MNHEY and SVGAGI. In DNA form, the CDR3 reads TGTGCCAGCAGAGACCGGGACAGTTACAATGAGCAGTTCTTC. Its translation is CASRDRDSYNEQFF.

The CDR3 DNA reads as TGCGCCAGCAGCTTGGCGTCCGGACCGGGACTAGCGTACGAGCAGTACTTC. Amino acids: CASSLASGPGLAYEQYF. The genes are TRBV5-1 and TRBJ2-7; TRBD2 matches 10 bases. This CDR3 contains 17 residues. J was trimmed by 4 bases and V by 0 bases; bases with no gene match: 10. Germline V gives CDR1 SGHRS, CDR2 YFSETQ.

As DNA, the CDR3 is TGCGCCAGCAGCCAAGATAGGGGAACAGAGATGAACACTGAAGCTTTCTTT. As protein: CASSQDRGTEMNTEAFF. The chain links TRBV4-1 to TRBJ1-1; possibly TRBD1 for D (5 bases). V was trimmed by 0 bases and J by 0 bases, leaving 14 bases between them. CDR3 length: 17 residues. The germline V gene encodes CDR1 MGHRA and CDR2 YSYEKL.

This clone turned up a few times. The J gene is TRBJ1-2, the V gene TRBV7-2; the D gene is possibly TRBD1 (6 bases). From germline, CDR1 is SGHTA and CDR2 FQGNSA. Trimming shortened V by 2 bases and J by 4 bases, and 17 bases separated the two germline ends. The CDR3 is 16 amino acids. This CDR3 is CASSLIAGQISYGYTF. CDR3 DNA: TGTGCCAGCAGCTTAATTGCAGGACAGATAAGCTATGGCTACACCTTC.

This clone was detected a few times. The CDR3 region is CASSRQGYDTEAFF. In DNA, the CDR3 is TGTGCCAGCAGCCGACAGGGGTACGACACTGAAGCTTTCTTT. This sequence joins TRBV7-9 and TRBJ1-1; 8 bases match TRBD1. The CDR3 has 14 amino acids. CDR1 and CDR2 from the germline V gene are SEHNR and FQNEAQ (reference sequence). J gave up 3 bases and V 5 bases, and 5 bases lay outside the gene matches.

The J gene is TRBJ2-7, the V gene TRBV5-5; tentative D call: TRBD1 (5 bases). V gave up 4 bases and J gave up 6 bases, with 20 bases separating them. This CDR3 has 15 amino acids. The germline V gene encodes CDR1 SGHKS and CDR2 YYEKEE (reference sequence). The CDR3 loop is CASSPSDSKVGEQYF. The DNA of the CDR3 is TGTGCCAGCAGCCCGAGCGACAGCAAGGTGGGCGAGCAGTACTTC.

CDR3 sequence: CASSPGGGLAGVNTGELFF. The CDR3, as DNA: TGCGCCAGCAGCCCAGGGGGGGGCCTCGCGGGAGTAAACACCGGGGAGCTGTTTTTT. V gene TRBV4-1 combines with J gene TRBJ2-2; D is perhaps TRBD1 or TRBD2 (7 bases each). CDR3 length: 19 amino acids. Germline CDR1 is MGHRA and CDR2 is YSYEKL. Trimming took off 4 bases at V and 2 bases at J, with 23 bases between the two ends.

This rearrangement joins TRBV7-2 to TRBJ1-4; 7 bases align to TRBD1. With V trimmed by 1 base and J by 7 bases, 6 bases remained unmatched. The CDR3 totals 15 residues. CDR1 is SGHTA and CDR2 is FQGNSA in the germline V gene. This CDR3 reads CASSLGQGLGEKLFF. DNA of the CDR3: TGTGCCAGCAGCTTAGGACAGGGTTTGGGTGAAAAACTGTTTTTT.

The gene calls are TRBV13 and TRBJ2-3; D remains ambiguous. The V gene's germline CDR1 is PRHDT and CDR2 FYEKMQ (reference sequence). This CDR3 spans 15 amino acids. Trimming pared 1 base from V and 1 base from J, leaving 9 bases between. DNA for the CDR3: TGTGCCAGCAGCTTAGCTGGGTTCGGCACAGATACGCAGTATTTT. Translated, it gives CASSLAGFGTDTQYF.

In DNA form, the CDR3 reads TGTGCCAGCAGCTCTGACAGCAACACCGGGGAGCTGTTTTTT. It encodes CASSSDSNTGELFF. V usage is TRBV7-9 and J usage is TRBJ2-2, with D perhaps matching TRBD1 (5 bases). CDR3 size: 14 residues. The germline V gene encodes CDR1 SEHNR and CDR2 FQNEAQ (reference sequence). V dropped 4 bases and J dropped 2 bases, with 8 bases sitting between them.

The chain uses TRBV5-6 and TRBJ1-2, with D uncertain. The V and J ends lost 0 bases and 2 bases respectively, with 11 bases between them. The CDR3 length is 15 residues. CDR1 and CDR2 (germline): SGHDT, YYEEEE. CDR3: CASSLAGTANYGYTF. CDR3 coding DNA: TGTGCCAGCAGCTTGGCGGGTACGGCGAACTATGGCTACACCTTC.

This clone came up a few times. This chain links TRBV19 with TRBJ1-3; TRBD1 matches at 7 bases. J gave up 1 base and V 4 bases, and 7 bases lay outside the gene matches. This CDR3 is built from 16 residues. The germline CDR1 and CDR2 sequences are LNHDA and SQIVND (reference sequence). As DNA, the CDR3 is TGTGCCAGTAGTACCCCCTCGACAGGGTCTGGAAACACCATATATTTT. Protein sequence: CASSTPSTGSGNTIYF.

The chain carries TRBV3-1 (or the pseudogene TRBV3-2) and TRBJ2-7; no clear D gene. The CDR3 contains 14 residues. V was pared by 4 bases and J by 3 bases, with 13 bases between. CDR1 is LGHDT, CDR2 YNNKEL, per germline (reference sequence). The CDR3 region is CASSPSGVDYEQYF. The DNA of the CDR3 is TGTGCCAGCAGCCCCAGTGGGGTGGACTACGAGCAGTACTTC.

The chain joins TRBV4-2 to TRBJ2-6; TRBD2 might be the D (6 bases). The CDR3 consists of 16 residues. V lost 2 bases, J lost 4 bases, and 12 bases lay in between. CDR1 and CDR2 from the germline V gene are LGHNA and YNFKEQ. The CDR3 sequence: CASSQPKLAGANVLTF. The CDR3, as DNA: TGTGCCAGCAGCCAACCTAAACTAGCAGGGGCCAACGTCCTGACTTTC.

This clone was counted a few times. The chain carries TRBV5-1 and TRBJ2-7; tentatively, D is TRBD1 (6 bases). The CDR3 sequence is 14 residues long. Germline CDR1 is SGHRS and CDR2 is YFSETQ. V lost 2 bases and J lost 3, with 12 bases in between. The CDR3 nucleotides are TGCGCCAGCAGCTTTACGGGACAAAGCTACGAGCAGTACTTC. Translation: CASSFTGQSYEQYF. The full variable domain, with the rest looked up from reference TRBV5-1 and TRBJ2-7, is KAGVTQTPRYLIKTRGQQVTLSCSPISGHRSVSWYQQTPGQGLQFLFEYFSETQRNKGNFPGRFSGRQFSNSRSEMNVSTLELGDSALYLCASSFTGQSYEQYFGPGTRLTVT.

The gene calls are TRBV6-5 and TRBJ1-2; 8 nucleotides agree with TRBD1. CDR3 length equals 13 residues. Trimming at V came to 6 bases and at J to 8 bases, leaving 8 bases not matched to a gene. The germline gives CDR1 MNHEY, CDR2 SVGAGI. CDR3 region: CASSPTGEGGYTF. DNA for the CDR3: TGTGCCAGCAGCCCGACAGGGGAGGGAGGCTACACCTTC.

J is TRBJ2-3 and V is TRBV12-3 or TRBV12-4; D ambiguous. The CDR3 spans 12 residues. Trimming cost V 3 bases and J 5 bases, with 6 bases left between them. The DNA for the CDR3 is TGTGCCAGCAGTTTTTTGATAGATACGCAGTATTTT. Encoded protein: CASSFLIDTQYF.

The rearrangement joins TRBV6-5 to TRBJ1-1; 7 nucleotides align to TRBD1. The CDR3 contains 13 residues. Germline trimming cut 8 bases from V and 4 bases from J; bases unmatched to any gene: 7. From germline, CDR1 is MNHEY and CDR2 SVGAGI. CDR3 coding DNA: TGTGCCAGCGGGACACAGGGGACCACTGAAGCTTTCTTT. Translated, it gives CASGTQGTTEAFF.

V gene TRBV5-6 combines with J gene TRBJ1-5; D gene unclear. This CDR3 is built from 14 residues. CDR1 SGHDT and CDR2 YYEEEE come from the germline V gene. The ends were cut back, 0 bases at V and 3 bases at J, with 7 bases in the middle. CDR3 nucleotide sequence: TGTGCCAGCAGCTTGGTGAGGGACAATCAGCCCCAGCATTTT. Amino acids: CASSLVRDNQPQHF.

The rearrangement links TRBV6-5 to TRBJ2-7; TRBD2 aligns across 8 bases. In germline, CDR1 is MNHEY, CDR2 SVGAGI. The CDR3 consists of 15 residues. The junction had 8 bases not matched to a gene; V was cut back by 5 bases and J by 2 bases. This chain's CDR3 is CASSPGGAGTYEQYF. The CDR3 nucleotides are TGTGCCAGCAGTCCCGGGGGGGCCGGGACCTACGAGCAGTACTTC.

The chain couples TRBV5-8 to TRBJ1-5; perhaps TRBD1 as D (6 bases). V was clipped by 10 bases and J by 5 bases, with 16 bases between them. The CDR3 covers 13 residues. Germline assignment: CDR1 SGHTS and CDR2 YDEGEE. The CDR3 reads CAGGGNFDQPQHF. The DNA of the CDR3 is TGTGCCGGAGGGGGAAATTTTGATCAGCCCCAGCATTTT.